Each of the 30 T cell receptor beta chains below was sequenced from the same sample in a study of T cell responses to AZD1222 COVID-19 vaccine. The method was immunoSEQ multiplex PCR; TCRdb's version includes in-frame clones alone and lacks a portion of them. The table includes around 140,000 clones, roughly 91% detected once. The sample consisted of peripheral blood, taken 28 days after the second AZD1222 dose. Every receptor here comes from an adult who received the AZD1222 COVID-19 vaccine.

This clone was detected a few times. This rearrangement joins TRBV18 to TRBJ1-1, with no clear D. The ends were cut back, 1 base at V and 3 bases at J, with 12 bases in the middle. The CDR3 extends over 15 amino acids. Germline CDR1 reads KGHSH; CDR2 reads LQKENI. In nucleotides, the CDR3 is TGTGCCAGCTCACCACGATGGGCGTTGGACACTGAAGCTTTCTTT. This codes for CASSPRWALDTEAFF.

This clone was seen more than once but under ten times. The chain employs TRBV5-1 and TRBJ2-5; 8 bases line up with TRBD1. Germline-derived CDR1 and CDR2 are SGHRS and YFSETQ. J was trimmed by 4 bases and V by 0 bases; bases with no gene match: 5. CDR3 length: 15 residues. CDR3 coding DNA: TGCGCCAGCAGCTTGGGACAGGGGTTCGGAGAGACCCAGTACTTC. This gives the protein CASSLGQGFGETQYF.

The chain has TRBV6-5 and TRBJ2-5; maybe TRBD1 (5 bases). The germline gives CDR1 MNHEY, CDR2 SVGAGI. The CDR3 is made up of 13 amino acids. The DNA for the CDR3 is TGTGCTATACAACAGGTTCGCGCGGAGACCCAGTACTTC. This translates into CAIQQVRAETQYF.

The chain couples TRBV19 to TRBJ2-3; D might be TRBD2 (6 bases). The germline V gene encodes CDR1 LNHDA and CDR2 SQIVND (reference sequence). This CDR3 comprises 14 residues. V lost 7 bases, J lost 2 bases, and 13 bases lay in between. CDR3 residues: CASNAGTFTDTQYF. In nucleotides, the CDR3 is TGTGCCAGTAATGCGGGGACCTTCACAGATACGCAGTATTTT.

V gene TRBV15 combines with J gene TRBJ2-3, with D tentatively TRBD2 (5 bases). Germline V CDR1 and CDR2: LNHNV, YYDKDF (reference sequence). The CDR3 runs to 14 residues. V was trimmed by 5 bases and J by 0 bases, leaving 9 bases between them. The CDR3 spells CATSSGLSTDTQYF. Here the CDR3 DNA reads TGTGCCACCAGCTCAGGACTCAGCACAGATACGCAGTATTTT. The full variable domain, with the rest looked up from reference TRBV15 and TRBJ2-3, is DAMVIQNPRYQVTQFGKPVTLSCSQTLNHNVMYWYQQKSSQAPKLLFHYYDKDFNNEADTPDNFQSRRPNTSFCFLDIRSPGLGDTAMYLCATSSGLSTDTQYFGPGTRLTVL.

V and J are TRBV6-5 and TRBJ2-2, with D possibly matching TRBD2 (5 bases). The CDR3 is 13 amino acids. Germline CDR1 MNHEY, CDR2 SVGAGI. V was shortened by 6 bases and J by 2 bases, with 7 bases between the two germline ends. CDR3 in DNA: TGTGCCAGCAGGAGGGCCAACACCGGGGAGCTGTTTTTT. Translation: CASRRANTGELFF.

The rearrangement joins TRBV5-1 to TRBJ1-5; the D is unclear. Germline CDR1 reads SGHRS; CDR2 reads YFSETQ. With 4 bases removed from V and 5 bases from J, the gap between germline ends came to 10 bases. The CDR3 has 13 residues. The CDR3 DNA is TGCGCCAGCAGCCCCTCACCGGATCAGCCCCAGCATTTT. Protein sequence: CASSPSPDQPQHF.

V usage is TRBV9 and J usage is TRBJ1-4; 10 bases agree with TRBD1. Per the germline V gene, CDR1 is SGDLS and CDR2 is YYNGEE. The CDR3 loop spans 15 amino acids. The trim removed 4 bases at V and 6 bases at J, leaving 6 bases unmatched. The CDR3, as DNA: TGTGCCAGCAGCACCCGACAGGGGGCGTATGAAAAACTGTTTTTT. Its protein is CASSTRQGAYEKLFF.

The chain carries TRBV5-1 and TRBJ2-7; D might be TRBD1 (6 bases). The CDR3 sequence is 13 residues long. V was trimmed by 1 base and J by 6 bases, leaving 11 bases between them. CDR1 is SGHRS, CDR2 YFSETQ, per germline. The CDR3 sequence: CASSLIVGGEQYF. In DNA form, the CDR3 reads TGCGCCAGCAGCTTGATTGTAGGGGGCGAGCAGTACTTC.

V gene TRBV27 combines with J gene TRBJ2-7, with 7 bases aligning to TRBD1. The CDR3 length is 13 residues. Germline CDR1 reads MNHEY; CDR2 reads SMNVEV (reference sequence). Trimming cost V 6 bases and J 3 bases; bases outside gene matches: 5. CDR3 in DNA: TGTGCCAGCAGGAGGACAGGTTTCTACGAGCAGTACTTC. It specifies CASRRTGFYEQYF.

In its sample, this clone was seen once. J is TRBJ2-2 and V is TRBV27; D may be TRBD2 (6 bases). V lost 5 bases to trimming and J lost 1 base, with 8 bases between them. This CDR3 comprises 14 residues. Germline assignment: CDR1 MNHEY and CDR2 SMNVEV (reference sequence). The CDR3, as DNA: TGTGCCAGCAGTCCGGGACTGAACACCGGGGAGCTGTTTTTT. Encoded protein: CASSPGLNTGELFF.

This clone has only one observation. The V call is TRBV27, the J call TRBJ1-5; D is perhaps TRBD1 (5 bases). CDR3 length: 18 amino acids. V lost 6 bases and J 0 bases, leaving 21 bases between the germline ends. Germline CDR1 and CDR2: MNHEY and SMNVEV (reference sequence). CDR3 nucleotide sequence: TGTGCCAGCAGCAGCATAGAGGGGACCTTCTATAGCAATCAGCCCCAGCATTTT. This sequence encodes CASSSIEGTFYSNQPQHF.

Only a few counts were recorded for this clone. J is TRBJ1-2 and V is TRBV30, with a tentative D call TRBD1 (6 bases). Germline V gene lookup returns CDR1 GTSNPN and CDR2 SVGIG (reference sequence). Trimming removed 4 bases at V and 3 bases at J, with 18 bases between. This CDR3 comprises 15 residues. The chain's CDR3 is CAWMGGWGQDYGYTF. The CDR3 DNA reads TGTGCCTGGATGGGGGGCTGGGGGCAGGACTATGGCTACACCTTC.

This chain joins TRBV27 and TRBJ1-2, with D perhaps matching TRBD1 (5 bases). This CDR3 spans 13 amino acids. In germline, CDR1 is MNHEY, CDR2 SMNVEV (reference sequence). Trimming removed 2 bases at V and 2 bases at J, with 6 bases between. CDR3 in amino acids: CASSLRQNYGYTF. The DNA of the CDR3 is TGTGCCAGCAGTTTAAGACAGAACTATGGCTACACCTTC.

The J gene is TRBJ1-2, the V gene TRBV7-8; TRBD1 aligns across 7 bases. CDR1 and CDR2 (germline): SGHVS, FQNEAQ. V was pared by 5 bases and J by 8 bases, with 14 bases of the junction left unmatched. This CDR3 is built from 15 residues. CDR3 DNA: TGTGCCAGCAGCCTCCCTGCAGGGGGGGTAGGCGGCTACACCTTC. It codes for CASSLPAGGVGGYTF.

The chain carries TRBV7-3 and TRBJ2-5; a possible D gene is TRBD1 (5 bases). This CDR3 region has 13 residues. The V end lost 2 bases, the J end lost 2 bases, and 6 bases lay between the germline ends. Germline loops: CDR1 SGHTA, CDR2 FQGTGA. The CDR3 nucleotides are TGTGCCAGCAGCTTATCAGGGCAAGAGACCCAGTACTTC. The encoded protein is CASSLSGQETQYF.

The rearrangement joins TRBV20-1 to TRBJ2-2, with D perhaps matching TRBD2 (5 bases). V shed 4 bases and J shed 7 bases, with 7 bases lying between them. The CDR3 has 11 amino acids. Germline lookup yields CDR1 DFQATT and CDR2 SNEGSKA (reference sequence). CDR3 in amino acids: CSAMGSGELFF. The CDR3 DNA reads as TGCAGTGCTATGGGGAGCGGGGAGCTGTTTTTT.

V and J are TRBV4-2 and TRBJ2-1; D may be TRBD2 (5 bases). V was clipped by 5 bases and J by 3 bases, with 11 bases between them. There are 14 residues in the CDR3. The germline CDR1 and CDR2 sequences are LGHNA and YNFKEQ. The CDR3 DNA reads as TGTGCCAGCAGCGCGGACTTACTCTACAATGAGCAGTTCTTC. Protein: CASSADLLYNEQFF.

This sequence joins TRBV9 and TRBJ1-1; TRBD1 is a possible D gene (5 bases). This CDR3 has 13 amino acids. Germline assignment: CDR1 SGDLS and CDR2 YYNGEE. Trimming removed 3 bases at V and 3 bases at J, with 9 bases between. DNA of the CDR3: TGTGCCAGCAGCGCCGAGGGGTACACTGAAGCTTTCTTT. Amino acids: CASSAEGYTEAFF.

The V gene is TRBV5-1, the J gene TRBJ2-1, with 7 bases matching TRBD2. Germline V gene lookup returns CDR1 SGHRS and CDR2 YFSETQ. The CDR3 runs to 15 residues. Germline trimming cut 1 base from V and 10 bases from J; bases unmatched to any gene: 11. CDR3 in DNA: TGCGCCAGCAGCTTGAGTGGCGGGAGAATGGAGGAGCAGTTCTTC. Amino acids: CASSLSGGRMEEQFF.

This sequence joins TRBV3-1 (or the pseudogene TRBV3-2) and TRBJ1-1, with no clear D. Germline V gene lookup returns CDR1 LGHDT and CDR2 YNNKEL (reference sequence). The CDR3 runs to 13 residues. V was clipped by 0 bases and J by 12 bases, with 14 bases between them. In nucleotides, the CDR3 is TGTGCCAGCAGCCAAGATTTGCGGCAGACCTCTTTCTTT. Its translation is CASSQDLRQTSFF.

The genes are TRBV5-1 and TRBJ2-5; the D call may be TRBD1 or TRBD2 (6 bases each). Germline CDR1 and CDR2: SGHRS and YFSETQ. Trimming pared 1 base from V and 2 bases from J, leaving 12 bases between. The CDR3 length is 15 residues. CDR3 in amino acids: CASSLNLGGQETQYF. CDR3 DNA sequence: TGCGCCAGCAGCTTGAACTTAGGGGGGCAAGAGACCCAGTACTTC.

The rearrangement joins TRBV30 to TRBJ2-1; 11 bases line up with TRBD2. V lost 0 bases and J lost 16; bases outside the gene matches: 5. The CDR3 consists of 12 residues. Germline V gives CDR1 GTSNPN, CDR2 SVGIG (reference sequence). The CDR3 region has the DNA TGTGCCTGGAGTGTGGGGACTAGCGGTCATTTCTTC. This codes for CAWSVGTSGHFF. Supplemented by reference TRBV30 and TRBJ2-1, the full variable domain reads SQTIHQWPATLVQPVGSPLSLECTVEGTSNPNLYWYRQAAGRGLQLLFYSVGIGQISSEVPQNLSASRPQDRQFILSSKKLLLSDSGFYLCAWSVGTSGHFFGPGTRLTVL.

This clone showed up just once. The V and J genes are TRBV4-2 and TRBJ2-1; 10 bases are a match to TRBD2. J lost 9 bases, V lost 4 bases, and 9 bases had no gene match. The CDR3 sequence is 15 residues long. Germline CDR1 reads LGHNA; CDR2 reads YNFKEQ. CDR3 protein: CASSLLAGDRGEQFF. As DNA, the CDR3 is TGTGCCAGCAGCCTCCTAGCGGGAGATCGGGGTGAGCAGTTCTTC.

This clone showed up just a few times. This chain connects TRBV2 to TRBJ2-4; no firm D call. Germline V lookup: CDR1 SNHLY, CDR2 FYNNEI. The CDR3 is 12 amino acids. The ends were cut back, 1 base at V and 15 bases at J, with 13 bases in the middle. This CDR3 is CASSEVNGWGYF. The CDR3 coding sequence is TGTGCCAGCAGTGAAGTAAACGGGTGGGGGTACTTC.

Only one count was recorded for this clone. The chain is built from TRBV28 and TRBJ1-2, with TRBD1 as a possible D gene (5 bases). CDR1 is MDHEN, CDR2 SYDVKM, per germline. V lost 3 bases and J lost 4, with 12 bases in between. This CDR3 region has 14 residues. Written as DNA, the CDR3 is TGTGCCAGCAGTTTCCGACAGACATTCTATGGCTACACCTTC. As protein: CASSFRQTFYGYTF.

This chain joins TRBV5-1 and TRBJ2-5; weak D call: TRBD2 (6 bases). Germline CDR1 reads SGHRS; CDR2 reads YFSETQ. V shed 4 bases and J shed 3 bases, with 10 bases lying between them. The CDR3 has 13 amino acids. CDR3: CASSAAGKETQYF. The CDR3 DNA reads as TGCGCCAGCAGCGCCGCGGGGAAAGAGACCCAGTACTTC.

The chain has TRBV27 and TRBJ2-1; 9 bases are shared with TRBD2. Germline V CDR1 and CDR2: MNHEY, SMNVEV (reference sequence). V shed 2 bases and J 8 bases; nucleotides not matched to a gene: 7. The CDR3 is 15 residues long. CDR3 loop: CASSLLAGTGDEQFF. DNA for the CDR3: TGTGCCAGCAGTTTACTAGCGGGAACGGGGGATGAGCAGTTCTTC.

The chain recombines TRBV6-4 with TRBJ2-2, with no clear D. Germline CDR1 reads MRHNA; CDR2 reads SNTAGT. The CDR3 is 12 amino acids. V gave up 1 base and J gave up 5 bases, with 2 bases separating them. CDR3 sequence reads: CASSDWTGELFF. In DNA, the CDR3 is TGTGCCAGCAGTGACTGGACCGGGGAGCTGTTTTTT.

The chain carries TRBV28 and TRBJ2-7; the match to TRBD2 covers 7 bases. V trimming: 5 bases; J trimming: 0 bases; junction bases outside the gene matches: 10. Germline assignment: CDR1 MDHEN and CDR2 SYDVKM. The CDR3 has 16 residues. The DNA for the CDR3 is TGTGCCAGCAGTCCGGGAGGCGACAGAGACTCCTACGAGCAGTACTTC. This encodes CASSPGGDRDSYEQYF.